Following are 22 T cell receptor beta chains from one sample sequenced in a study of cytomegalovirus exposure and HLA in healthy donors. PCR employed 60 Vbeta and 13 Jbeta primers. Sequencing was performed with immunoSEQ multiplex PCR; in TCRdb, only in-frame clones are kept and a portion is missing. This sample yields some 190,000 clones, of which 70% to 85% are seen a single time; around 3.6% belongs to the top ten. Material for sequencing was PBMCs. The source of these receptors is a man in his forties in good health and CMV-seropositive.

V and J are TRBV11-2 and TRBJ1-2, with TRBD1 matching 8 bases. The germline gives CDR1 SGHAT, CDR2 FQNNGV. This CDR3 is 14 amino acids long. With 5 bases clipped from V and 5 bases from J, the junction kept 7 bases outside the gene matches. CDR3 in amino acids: CASSPGTGPYGYTF. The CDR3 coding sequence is TGTGCCAGCAGCCCTGGGACAGGACCATATGGCTACACCTTC.

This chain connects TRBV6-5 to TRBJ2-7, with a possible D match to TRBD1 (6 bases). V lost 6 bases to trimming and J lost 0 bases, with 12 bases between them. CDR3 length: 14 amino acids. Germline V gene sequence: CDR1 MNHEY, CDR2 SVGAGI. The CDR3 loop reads CASSLTGSSYEQYF. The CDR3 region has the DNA TGTGCCAGCAGCCTGACAGGAAGCTCCTACGAGCAGTACTTC.

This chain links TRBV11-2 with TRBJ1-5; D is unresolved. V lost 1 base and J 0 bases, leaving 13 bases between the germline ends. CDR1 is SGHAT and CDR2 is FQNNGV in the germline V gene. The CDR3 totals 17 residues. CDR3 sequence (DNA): TGTGCCAGCAGCTTAGCAGGACTAGGGTATAGCAATCAGCCCCAGCATTTT. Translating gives CASSLAGLGYSNQPQHF.

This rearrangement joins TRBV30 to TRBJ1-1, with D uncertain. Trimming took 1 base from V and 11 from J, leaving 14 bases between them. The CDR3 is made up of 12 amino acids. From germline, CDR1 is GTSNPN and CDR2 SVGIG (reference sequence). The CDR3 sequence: CAWSGLSVGAFF. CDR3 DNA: TGTGCCTGGAGTGGCCTGTCGGTCGGGGCTTTCTTT.

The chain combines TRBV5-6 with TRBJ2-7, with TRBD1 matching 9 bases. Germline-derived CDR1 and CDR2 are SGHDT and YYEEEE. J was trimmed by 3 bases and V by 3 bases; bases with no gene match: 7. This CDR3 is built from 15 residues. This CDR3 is CASSWPGQGLYEQYF. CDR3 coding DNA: TGTGCCAGCAGCTGGCCGGGACAGGGTCTCTACGAGCAGTACTTC.

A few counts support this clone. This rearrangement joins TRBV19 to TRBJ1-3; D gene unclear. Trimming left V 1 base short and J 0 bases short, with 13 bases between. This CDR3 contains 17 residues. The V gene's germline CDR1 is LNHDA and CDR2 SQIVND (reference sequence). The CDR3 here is CASSIGYPGDSGNTIYF. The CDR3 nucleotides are TGTGCCAGTAGTATAGGATACCCCGGAGACTCTGGAAACACCATATATTTT.

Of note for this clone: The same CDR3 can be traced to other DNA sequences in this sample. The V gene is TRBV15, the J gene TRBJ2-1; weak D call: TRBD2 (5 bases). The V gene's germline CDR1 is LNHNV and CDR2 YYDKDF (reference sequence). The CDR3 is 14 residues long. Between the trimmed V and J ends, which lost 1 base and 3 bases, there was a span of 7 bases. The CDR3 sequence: CATSRAADYNEQFF. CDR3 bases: TGTGCCACCAGCAGAGCAGCGGACTACAATGAGCAGTTCTTC. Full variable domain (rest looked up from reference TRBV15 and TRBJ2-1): DAMVIQNPRYQVTQFGKPVTLSCSQTLNHNVMYWYQQKSSQAPKLLFHYYDKDFNNEADTPDNFQSRRPNTSFCFLDIRSPGLGDTAMYLCATSRAADYNEQFFGPGTRLTVL.

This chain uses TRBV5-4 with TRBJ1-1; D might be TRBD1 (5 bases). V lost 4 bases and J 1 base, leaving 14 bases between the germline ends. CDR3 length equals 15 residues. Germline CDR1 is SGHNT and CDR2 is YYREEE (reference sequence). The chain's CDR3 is CASSRGGATNTEAFF. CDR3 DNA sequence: TGTGCCAGCAGCCGAGGCGGGGCCACGAACACTGAAGCTTTCTTT.

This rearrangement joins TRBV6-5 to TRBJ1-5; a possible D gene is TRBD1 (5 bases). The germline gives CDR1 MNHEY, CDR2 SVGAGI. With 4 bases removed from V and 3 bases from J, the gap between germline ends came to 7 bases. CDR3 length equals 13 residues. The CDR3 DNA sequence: TGTGCCAGCAGTTCCAGGGTCAATCAGCCCCAGCATTTT. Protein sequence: CASSSRVNQPQHF.

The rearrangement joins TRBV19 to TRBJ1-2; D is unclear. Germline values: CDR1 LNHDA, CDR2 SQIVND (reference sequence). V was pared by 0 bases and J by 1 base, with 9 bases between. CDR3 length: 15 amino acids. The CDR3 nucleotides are TGTGCCAGTAGTATAGATCGGAGAGGTAACTATGGCTACACCTTC. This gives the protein CASSIDRRGNYGYTF.

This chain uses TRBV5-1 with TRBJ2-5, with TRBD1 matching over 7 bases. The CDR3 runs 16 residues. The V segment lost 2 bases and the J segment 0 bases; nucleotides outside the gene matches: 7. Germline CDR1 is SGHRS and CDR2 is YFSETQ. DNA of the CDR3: TGCGCCAGCAGCTTCACAGGGGATACGTACCAAGAGACCCAGTACTTC. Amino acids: CASSFTGDTYQETQYF. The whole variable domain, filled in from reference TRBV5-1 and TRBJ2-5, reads KAGVTQTPRYLIKTRGQQVTLSCSPISGHRSVSWYQQTPGQGLQFLFEYFSETQRNKGNFPGRFSGRQFSNSRSEMNVSTLELGDSALYLCASSFTGDTYQETQYFGPGTRLLVL.

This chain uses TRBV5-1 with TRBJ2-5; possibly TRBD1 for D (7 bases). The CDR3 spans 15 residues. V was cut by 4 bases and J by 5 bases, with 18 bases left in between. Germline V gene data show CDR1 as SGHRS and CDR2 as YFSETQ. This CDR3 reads CASSLEGTAQETQYF. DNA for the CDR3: TGCGCCAGCAGCCTGGAGGGGACAGCGCAGGAGACCCAGTACTTC.

The CDR3 region is CASSLEGGPGNEQYF. CDR3 bases: TGTGCCAGCAGTTTAGAAGGAGGGCCGGGGAACGAGCAGTACTTC. The chain carries TRBV28 and TRBJ2-7; D is perhaps TRBD2 (6 bases). V was pared by 2 bases and J by 5 bases, with 16 bases between. Germline V gene sequence: CDR1 MDHEN, CDR2 SYDVKM. The CDR3 has 15 residues.

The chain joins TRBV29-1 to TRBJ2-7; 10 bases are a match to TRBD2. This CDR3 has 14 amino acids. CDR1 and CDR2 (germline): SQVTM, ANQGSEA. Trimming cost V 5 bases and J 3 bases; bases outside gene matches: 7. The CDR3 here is CSVSSPSGSYEQYF. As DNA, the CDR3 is TGCAGCGTTAGTAGTCCTAGCGGGAGCTACGAGCAGTACTTC.

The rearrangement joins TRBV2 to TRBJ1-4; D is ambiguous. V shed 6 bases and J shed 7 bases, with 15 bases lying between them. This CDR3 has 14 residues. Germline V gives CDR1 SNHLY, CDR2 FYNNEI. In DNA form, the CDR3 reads TGTGCCAGCAGGCGCGGAGGCCCTAGTGAAAAACTGTTTTTT. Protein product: CASRRGGPSEKLFF. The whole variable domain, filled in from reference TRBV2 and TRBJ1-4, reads EPEVTQTPSHQVTQMGQEVILRCVPISNHLYFYWYRQILGQKVEFLVSFYNNEISEKSEIFDDQFSVERPDGSNFTLKIRSTKLEDSAMYFCASRRGGPSEKLFFGSGTQLSVL.

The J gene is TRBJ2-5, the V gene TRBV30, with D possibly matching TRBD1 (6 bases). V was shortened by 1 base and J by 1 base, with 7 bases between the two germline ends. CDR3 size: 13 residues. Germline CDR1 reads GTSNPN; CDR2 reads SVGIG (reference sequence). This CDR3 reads CAWSGGPQETQYF. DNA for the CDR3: TGTGCCTGGAGTGGGGGGCCCCAAGAGACCCAGTACTTC. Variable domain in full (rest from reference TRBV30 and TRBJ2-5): SQTIHQWPATLVQPVGSPLSLECTVEGTSNPNLYWYRQAAGRGLQLLFYSVGIGQISSEVPQNLSASRPQDRQFILSSKKLLLSDSGFYLCAWSGGPQETQYFGPGTRLLVL.

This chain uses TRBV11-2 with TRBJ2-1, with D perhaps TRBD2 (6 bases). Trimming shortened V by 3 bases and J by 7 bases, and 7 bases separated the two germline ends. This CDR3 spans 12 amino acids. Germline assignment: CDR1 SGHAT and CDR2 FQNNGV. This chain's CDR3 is CASSFGGNEQFF. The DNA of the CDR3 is TGTGCCAGCAGCTTCGGAGGGAATGAGCAGTTCTTC. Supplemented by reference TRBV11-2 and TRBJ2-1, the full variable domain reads EAGVAQSPRYKIIEKRQSVAFWCNPISGHATLYWYQQILGQGPKLLIQFQNNGVVDDSQLPKDRFSAERLKGVDSTLKIQPAKLEDSAVYLCASSFGGNEQFFGPGTRLTVL.

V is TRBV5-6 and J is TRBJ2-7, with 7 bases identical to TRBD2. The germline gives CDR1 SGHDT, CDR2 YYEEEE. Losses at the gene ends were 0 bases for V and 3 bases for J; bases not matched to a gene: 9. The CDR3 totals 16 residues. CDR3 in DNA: TGTGCCAGCAGCTTGGGGGGTGGGGTAGCGGGCTACGAGCAGTACTTC. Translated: CASSLGGGVAGYEQYF.

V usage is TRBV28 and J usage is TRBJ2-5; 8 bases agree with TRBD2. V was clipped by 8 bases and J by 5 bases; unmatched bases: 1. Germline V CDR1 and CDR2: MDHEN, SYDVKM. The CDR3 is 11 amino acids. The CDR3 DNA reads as TGTGCCAGCGGCGGGGGGGAGACCCAGTACTTC. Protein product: CASGGGETQYF.

The CDR3 is CASSSRLAESYEQYF. CDR3 coding DNA: TGTGCCAGCAGCTCGAGACTAGCGGAGAGCTACGAGCAGTACTTC. This rearrangement joins TRBV7-2 to TRBJ2-7; TRBD2 matches 9 bases. With 4 bases clipped from V and 3 bases from J, the junction kept 7 bases outside the gene matches. This CDR3 comprises 15 residues. CDR1 and CDR2 from the germline V gene are SGHTA and FQGNSA.

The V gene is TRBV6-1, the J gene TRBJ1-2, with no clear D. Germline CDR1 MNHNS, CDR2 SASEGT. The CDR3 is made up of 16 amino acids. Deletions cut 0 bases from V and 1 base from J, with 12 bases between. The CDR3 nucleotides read TGTGCCAGCAGTGAAGCCCGGGGTGCCCTTAACTATGGCTACACCTTC. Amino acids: CASSEARGALNYGYTF.

CDR3: CASSKRDRGGGYTF. CDR3 DNA sequence: TGTGCCAGCAGCAAACGGGACAGGGGGGGAGGCTACACCTTC. The chain has TRBV21-1 and TRBJ1-2; TRBD1, the table's D call, lacks a check against the DNA. TRBV21-1 is marked as a pseudogene. The CDR3 spans 14 residues.